One T cell receptor (beta chain) is described in this entry. Its cognate antigen is unknown. Drawn from each donor were around 9.1 milliliters of peripheral blood. Isolation per sample recovered at least 6 million PBMCs. The CDR3 runs 14 residues. V gave up 7 bases and J gave up 7 bases; unmatched junction bases: 9. This sample is drawn from a study of blood T cells in healthy people across ages. With a J-beta primer mix and a sample-barcoded 5' primer, a second PCR ran about 7 to 11 cycles. TCRdb itself ran the 5' RACE reads through MiXCR, one entry per CDR3 protein. The table records about 940,000 distinct CDR3 sequences, roughly 48% of them present only once. Study results and caveats: One million T cells yielded diversity estimates that were considered underestimates.

The rearrangement joins TRBV12-3 or TRBV12-4 to TRBJ1-4, with 7 bases matching TRBD1. The clonotype was recovered from a man aged 30 to 39 in good health. The material sequenced was blood. CDR3 in DNA: TGTGCCAGCACCTTGACAGGGATGGGTGAAAAACTGTTTTTT. Its translation: CASTLTGMGEKLFF.